This T cell receptor beta chain originates from a study of blood T cell repertoires in COVID-19. Study-level background: The United States, Italy and Spain were the sources of the acute and convalescent COVID-19 samples. Sources were T cells, B-cell-depleted T cells, or PBMCs; the material itself was cDNA or gDNA.

Authors' data handling: Scientists estimated how many nucleated cells there were by amplifying reference gene primers. TCRdb keeps only in-frame clones here, not all; method: immunoSEQ multiplex PCR. D and trimming come from the DNA, and the V and J calls and clone size come from that table. The table lists about 190,000 clones, about 85% of them singletons. With 0 bases clipped from V and 12 bases from J, the junction kept 12 bases outside the gene matches. The germline V gene encodes CDR1 SEHNR and CDR2 FQNEAQ (reference sequence). The CDR3 is 16 amino acids. The chain carries TRBV7-9 and TRBJ2-1; 9 positions agree with TRBD2. The origin of this receptor is a human donor in a cohort sampled during active COVID-19. The material sequenced was peripheral blood. The chain's CDR3 is CASSLAGAGGNFRQFF. The CDR3 DNA is TGTGCCAGCAGCTTAGCGGGAGCGGGGGGAAATTTTAGGCAGTTCTTC.